This T cell receptor (beta chain) was sequenced during a study of blood T cell repertoires in COVID-19. At the level of the study: COVID-19 samples collected from the United States, Italy and Spain covered acute and convalescent phases. The analysed material was cDNA or gDNA that came from T cells, B-cell-depleted T cells, or PBMCs.

Sequenced by immunoSEQ multiplex PCR; TCRdb stores in-frame clones only, minus some. The sample lists some 130,000 clones, around nine tenths occurring once. Germline V CDR1 and CDR2: MNHEY, SVGAGI. The CDR3 length is 14 residues. V shed 4 bases and J 2 bases; nucleotides not matched to a gene: 2. This receptor was taken from a man aged 45 to 65 with active COVID-19. Sequencing was performed on peripheral blood. V usage is TRBV6-5 and J usage is TRBJ2-7; 10 nucleotides align to TRBD1. CDR3 sequence reads: CASSWTGGPYEQYF. The CDR3 coding sequence is TGTGCCAGCAGTTGGACAGGGGGACCCTACGAGCAGTACTTC.